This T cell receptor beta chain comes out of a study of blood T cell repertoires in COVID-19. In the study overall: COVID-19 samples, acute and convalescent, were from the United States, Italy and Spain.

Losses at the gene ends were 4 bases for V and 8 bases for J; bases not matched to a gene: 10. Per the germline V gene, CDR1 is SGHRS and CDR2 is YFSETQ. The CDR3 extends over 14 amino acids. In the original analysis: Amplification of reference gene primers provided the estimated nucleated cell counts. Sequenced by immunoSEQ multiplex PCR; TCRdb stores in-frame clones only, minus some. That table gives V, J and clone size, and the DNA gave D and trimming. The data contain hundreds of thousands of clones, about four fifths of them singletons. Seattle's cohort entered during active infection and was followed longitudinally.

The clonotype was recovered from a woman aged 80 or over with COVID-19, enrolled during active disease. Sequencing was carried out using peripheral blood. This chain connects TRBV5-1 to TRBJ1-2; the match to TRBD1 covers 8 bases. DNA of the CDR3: TGCGCCAGCAGCCCTGGACAGGGAATGGGAGGCTACACCTTC. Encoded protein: CASSPGQGMGGYTF.